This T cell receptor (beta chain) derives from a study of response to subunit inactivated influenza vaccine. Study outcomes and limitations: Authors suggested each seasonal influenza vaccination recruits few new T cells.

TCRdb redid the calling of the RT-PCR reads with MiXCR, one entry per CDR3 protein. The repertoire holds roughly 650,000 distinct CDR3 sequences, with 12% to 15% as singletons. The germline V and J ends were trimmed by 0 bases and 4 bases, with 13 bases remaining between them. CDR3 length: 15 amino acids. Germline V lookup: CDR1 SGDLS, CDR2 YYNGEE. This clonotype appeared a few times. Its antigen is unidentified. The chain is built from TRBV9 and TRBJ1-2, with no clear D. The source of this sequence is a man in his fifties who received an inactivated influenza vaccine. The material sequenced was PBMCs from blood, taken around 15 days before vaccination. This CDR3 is CASSVDVGNGYGYTF. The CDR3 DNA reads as TGTGCCAGCAGCGTAGACGTGGGGAACGGCTATGGCTACACCTTC.